One sample yielded the 16 T cell receptor beta chains listed below, sequenced in a study of vaccination effects on CD4 cells after COVID-19. Produced via immunoSEQ multiplex PCR; TCRdb's table is partial and in-frame only. The repertoire holds some 66,000 clones, around 85% seen once, with 2.4% in the top ten. Isolation of CD4+ T cells took place after nine to ten days of culture. Subjects were given two BNT162b2 or mRNA-1273 vaccine doses. Which antigens these TCRs recognize remains unknown. The source was CD4+ T cells from PBMCs cultured without peptide, collected after COVID-19 vaccination. These receptors all come from a human donor who received a COVID-19 vaccine.

The chain employs TRBV12-5 and TRBJ2-7; possibly TRBD2 for D (5 bases). Germline assignment: CDR1 LGHNT and CDR2 FRNRAP. Trimming stripped 4 bases from V and 3 bases from J, with 10 bases between. The CDR3 runs to 13 residues. For the CDR3, the DNA is TGTGCTAGTGGTTCCTCGGGGATCTACGAGCAGTACGTC. Its protein is CASGSSGIYEQYV.

The CDR3 loop is CASSRGPTGELFF. As DNA, the CDR3 is TGTGCCAGCAGCCGCGGTCCGACCGGGGAGCTGTTTTTT. The chain links TRBV6-2 or TRBV6-3 to TRBJ2-2; D not certain. The germline V gene encodes CDR1 MNHEY and CDR2 SVGEGT. There are 13 residues in the CDR3. V lost 6 bases, J lost 5 bases, and 10 bases lay in between.

V gene TRBV18 combines with J gene TRBJ2-1; the match to TRBD1 covers 8 bases. The V gene end was trimmed by 4 bases and the J gene end by 3 bases; junction bases not matched to a gene: 11. The CDR3 is made up of 17 amino acids. From germline, CDR1 is KGHSH and CDR2 LQKENI. Here the CDR3 DNA reads TGTGCCAGCTCACAGAGGACAGGGCTAATCCTCTACAATGAGCAGTTCTTC. Translated, it gives CASSQRTGLILYNEQFF.

This clone showed up just once. The chain carries TRBV5-5 and TRBJ1-4; unclear D gene. The V gene's germline CDR1 is SGHKS and CDR2 YYEKEE (reference sequence). The CDR3 sequence is 14 residues long. Trimming cost V 4 bases and J 3 bases, with 10 bases left between them. This CDR3 is CASSHYGANEKLFF. The CDR3 DNA sequence: TGTGCCAGCAGCCATTACGGTGCTAATGAAAAACTGTTTTTT. Full variable domain (remainder filled in from reference TRBV5-5 and TRBJ1-4): DAGVTQSPTHLIKTRGQQVTLRCSPISGHKSVSWYQQVLGQGPQFIFQYYEKEERGRGNFPDRFSARQFPNYSSELNVNALLLGDSALYLCASSHYGANEKLFFGSGTQLSVL.

This rearrangement joins TRBV10-3 to TRBJ2-7; 9 nucleotides align to TRBD1. Germline CDR1 reads ENHRY; CDR2 reads SYGVKD. V lost 3 bases to trimming and J lost 6 bases; unmatched junction nucleotides: 9. The CDR3 covers 15 residues. The CDR3 DNA reads as TGTGCCATCAGTGATGGGACAGGGATGGTGGGCGAGCAGTACGTC. Residues: CAISDGTGMVGEQYV.

There are a few counts of this clone. The chain employs TRBV7-9 and TRBJ1-1; 8 nucleotides line up with TRBD1. CDR3 length equals 17 residues. Germline CDR1 and CDR2: SEHNR and FQNEAQ (reference sequence). V dropped 2 bases and J dropped 3; count of bases not matched to a gene: 11. CDR3 sequence reads: CASSLSQGARIDTEAFF. The CDR3 bases are TGTGCCAGCAGCTTAAGTCAGGGGGCGCGAATAGACACTGAAGCTTTCTTT.

This chain uses TRBV4-1 with TRBJ2-3; D gene ambiguous. Trimming took 5 bases from V and 4 from J, leaving 4 bases between them. Germline CDR1 MGHRA, CDR2 YSYEKL. This CDR3 is built from 11 residues. The CDR3 coding sequence is TGCGCCAGCAGCAAATCAGATACGCAGTATTTT. Its translation is CASSKSDTQYF.

This chain uses TRBV7-3 with TRBJ2-2; 13 bases match TRBD2. The V gene's germline CDR1 is SGHTA and CDR2 FQGTGA. The CDR3 is 16 amino acids. The V and J ends lost 5 bases and 2 bases, in that order; junction bases with no gene match: 2. CDR3 sequence reads: CASSRLAGGNTGELFF. The CDR3 DNA reads as TGTGCCAGCAGCCGACTAGCGGGGGGCAACACCGGGGAGCTGTTTTTT.

V is TRBV28 and J is TRBJ2-7; 12 bases fit TRBD1. Germline trimming cut 3 bases from V and 7 bases from J; bases unmatched to any gene: 7. Germline V CDR1 and CDR2: MDHEN, SYDVKM. This CDR3 has 15 residues. The CDR3 sequence is CASSFWGQGAREQYV. The DNA of the CDR3 is TGTGCCAGCAGTTTTTGGGGACAGGGGGCTAGGGAGCAGTACGTC.

The chain links TRBV6-5 to TRBJ1-1; no clear D gene. Per germline, CDR1 MNHEY and CDR2 SVGAGI. V gave up 7 bases and J gave up 4 bases, with 7 bases separating them. The length of the CDR3 is 11 residues. The CDR3 DNA sequence: TGTGCCAGCACCTCCAGCACTGAAGCTTTCTTT. Translated: CASTSSTEAFF.

The chain combines TRBV28 with TRBJ1-1; D remains ambiguous. The CDR3 extends over 17 amino acids. V dropped 5 bases and J dropped 0 bases, with 19 bases sitting between them. Germline CDR1 MDHEN, CDR2 SYDVKM. The CDR3, as DNA: TGTGCCAGCAGTGAACGACTTAGTGGGGATTTGAACACTGAAGCTTTCTTT. Translation: CASSERLSGDLNTEAFF.

The rearrangement links TRBV7-9 to TRBJ2-2; 9 positions match TRBD1. The CDR3 extends over 16 amino acids. V lost 5 bases, J lost 5 bases, and 9 bases stayed unmatched. Germline CDR1 is SEHNR and CDR2 is FQNEAQ (reference sequence). DNA of the CDR3: TGTGCCAGCAGCCCTCCTGGGACAGGGATGACCGGGGAGCTGTTTTTT. It codes for CASSPPGTGMTGELFF.

The chain links TRBV5-6 to TRBJ2-7, with 10 bases fitting TRBD1. There are 14 residues in the CDR3. CDR1 is SGHDT, CDR2 YYEEEE, per germline. Trimming cost V 3 bases and J 2 bases; bases outside gene matches: 2. The CDR3 loop is CASSWGQGTYEQYV. The CDR3 coding sequence is TGTGCCAGCAGCTGGGGACAGGGGACCTACGAGCAGTACGTC.

The chain couples TRBV7-2 to TRBJ2-3; D possibly corresponds to TRBD1 (6 bases). This CDR3 has 13 amino acids. Germline values: CDR1 SGHTA, CDR2 FQGNSA. V was clipped by 3 bases and J by 4 bases, with 8 bases between them. CDR3 coding DNA: TGTGCCAGCAGCTTTCAGGGGTCAGATACGCAGTATTTT. It encodes CASSFQGSDTQYF.

In its sample, this clone was seen once. V usage is TRBV23-1 and J usage is TRBJ2-7; D is perhaps TRBD1 or TRBD2 (7 bases each). TRBV23-1 is given ORF status, its function remaining uncertain. The CDR3 length is 16 residues. Trimming took 4 bases from V and 0 from J, leaving 16 bases between them. CDR3 sequence: CASSRPGGGDSYEQYV. Written as DNA, the CDR3 is TGCGCCAGCAGTCGCCCAGGGGGGGGCGACTCCTACGAGCAGTACGTC.

This chain links TRBV14 with TRBJ2-1, with D tentatively TRBD1 (6 bases). The V gene's germline CDR1 is SGHDN and CDR2 FVKESK. V shed 3 bases and J shed 1 base, with 13 bases lying between them. The CDR3 consists of 16 residues. CDR3 bases: TGTGCCAGCAGCCAGTTGAGGGGGAGTTCCTACAATGAGCAGTTCTTC. Translation: CASSQLRGSSYNEQFF. The whole variable domain, filled in from reference TRBV14 and TRBJ2-1, reads EAGVTQFPSHSVIEKGQTVTLRCDPISGHDNLYWYRRVMGKEIKFLLHFVKESKQDESGMPNNRFLAERTGGTYSTLKVQPAELEDSGVYFCASSQLRGSSYNEQFFGPGTRLTVL.